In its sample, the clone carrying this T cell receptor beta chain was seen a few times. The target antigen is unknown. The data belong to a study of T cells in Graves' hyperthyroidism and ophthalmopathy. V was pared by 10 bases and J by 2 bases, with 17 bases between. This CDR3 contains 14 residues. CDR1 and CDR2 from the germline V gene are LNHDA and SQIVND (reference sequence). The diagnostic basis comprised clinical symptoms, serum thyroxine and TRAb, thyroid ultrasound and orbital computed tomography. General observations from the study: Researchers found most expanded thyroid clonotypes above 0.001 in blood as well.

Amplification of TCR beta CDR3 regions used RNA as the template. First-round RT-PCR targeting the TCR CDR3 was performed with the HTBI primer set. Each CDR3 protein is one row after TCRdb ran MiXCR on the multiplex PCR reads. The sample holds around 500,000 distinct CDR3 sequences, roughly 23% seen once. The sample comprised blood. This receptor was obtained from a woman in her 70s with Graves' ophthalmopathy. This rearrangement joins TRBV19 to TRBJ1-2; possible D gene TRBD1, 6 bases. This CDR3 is CATRNAGVNYGYTF. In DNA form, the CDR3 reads TGTGCCACGAGGAACGCAGGGGTAAACTATGGCTACACCTTC. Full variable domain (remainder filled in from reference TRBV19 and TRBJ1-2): DGGITQSPKYLFRKEGQNVTLSCEQNLNHDAMYWYRQDPGQGLRLIYYSQIVNDFQKGDIAEGYSVSREKKESFPLTVTSAQKNPTAFYLCATRNAGVNYGYTFGSGTRLTVV.